What follows describes a single T cell receptor (beta chain). Its antigen is not identified. The CD4+ fraction was divided into a CD45RA+ naive subset and a CD45RA-negative memory subset. For every subset, genomic DNA was evenly distributed across several immunoSEQ plates. Repertoires were generated with immunoSEQ multiplex PCR, while TCRdb's copy carries only in-frame clones and drops some. The sample shows under 2,500,000 clones, more than 90% of them seen only once. This entry comes from a study of shared clonotypes between healthy human individuals. Study in general: With ages of 18 to 49, the donors were two women and three men.

Findings of the study overall: Clonotype sharing across four donors was observed for around 4.5% of naive CD4 clonotypes.

Sample: naive CD4+ T cells sorted from blood. Subset described: CD45RA+ positively selected. The clonotype originates from a man between 18 and 29 years old in good health.

The CDR3 is CAWSVFGQGLGNTEAFF. DNA for the CDR3: TGTGCCTGGAGTGTATTTGGGCAGGGGTTGGGGAACACTGAAGCTTTCTTT. This chain joins TRBV30 and TRBJ1-1; a possible D gene is TRBD1 (6 bases). Trimming removed 0 bases at V and 1 base at J, with 18 bases between. CDR1 and CDR2 (germline): GTSNPN, SVGIG (reference sequence). The CDR3 loop spans 17 amino acids.